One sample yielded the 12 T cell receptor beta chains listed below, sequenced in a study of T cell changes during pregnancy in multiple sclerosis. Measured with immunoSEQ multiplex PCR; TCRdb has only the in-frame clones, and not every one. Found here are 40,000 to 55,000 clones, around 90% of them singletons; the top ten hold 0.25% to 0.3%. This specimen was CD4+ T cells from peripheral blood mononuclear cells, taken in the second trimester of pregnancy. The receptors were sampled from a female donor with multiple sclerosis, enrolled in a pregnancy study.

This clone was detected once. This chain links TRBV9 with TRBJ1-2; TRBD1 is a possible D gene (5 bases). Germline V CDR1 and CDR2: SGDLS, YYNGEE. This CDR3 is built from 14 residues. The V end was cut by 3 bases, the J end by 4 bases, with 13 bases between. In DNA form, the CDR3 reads TGTGCCAGCAGCGCCGTAGACAGTACCTATGGCTACACCTTC. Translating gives CASSAVDSTYGYTF.

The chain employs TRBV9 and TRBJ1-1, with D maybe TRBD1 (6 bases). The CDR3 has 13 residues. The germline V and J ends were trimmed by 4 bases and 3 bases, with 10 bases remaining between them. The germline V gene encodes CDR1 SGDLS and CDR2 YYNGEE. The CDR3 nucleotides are TGTGCCAGCAGCCCACACAGGGACACTGAAGCTTTCTTT. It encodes CASSPHRDTEAFF.

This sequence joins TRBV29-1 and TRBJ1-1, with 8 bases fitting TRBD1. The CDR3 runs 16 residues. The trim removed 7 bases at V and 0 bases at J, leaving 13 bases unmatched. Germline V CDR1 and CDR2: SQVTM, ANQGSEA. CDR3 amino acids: CSAKKDRVGVNTEAFF. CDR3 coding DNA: TGCAGCGCCAAAAAGGACAGGGTCGGGGTGAACACTGAAGCTTTCTTT.

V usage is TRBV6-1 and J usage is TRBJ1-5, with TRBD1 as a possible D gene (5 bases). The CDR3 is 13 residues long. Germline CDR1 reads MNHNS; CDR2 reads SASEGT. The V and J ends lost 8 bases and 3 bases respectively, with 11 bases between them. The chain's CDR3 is CASATAINQPQHF. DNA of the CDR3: TGTGCCAGCGCGACAGCTATCAATCAGCCCCAGCATTTT.

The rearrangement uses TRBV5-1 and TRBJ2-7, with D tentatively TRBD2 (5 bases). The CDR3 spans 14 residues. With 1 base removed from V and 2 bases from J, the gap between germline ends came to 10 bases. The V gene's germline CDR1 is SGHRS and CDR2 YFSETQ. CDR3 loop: CASSLTGVPYEQYF. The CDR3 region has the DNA TGCGCCAGCAGCTTGACCGGGGTTCCCTACGAGCAGTACTTC. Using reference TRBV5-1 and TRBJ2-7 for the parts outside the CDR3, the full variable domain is KAGVTQTPRYLIKTRGQQVTLSCSPISGHRSVSWYQQTPGQGLQFLFEYFSETQRNKGNFPGRFSGRQFSNSRSEMNVSTLELGDSALYLCASSLTGVPYEQYFGPGTRLTVT.

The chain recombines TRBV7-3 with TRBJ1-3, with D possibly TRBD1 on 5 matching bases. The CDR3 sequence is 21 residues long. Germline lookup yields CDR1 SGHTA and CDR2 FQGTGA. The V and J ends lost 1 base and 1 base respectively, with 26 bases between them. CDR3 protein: CASSLNPLSDTVGPSGNTIYF. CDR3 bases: TGTGCCAGCAGCTTAAATCCGCTATCGGACACGGTCGGCCCTTCTGGAAACACCATATATTTT.

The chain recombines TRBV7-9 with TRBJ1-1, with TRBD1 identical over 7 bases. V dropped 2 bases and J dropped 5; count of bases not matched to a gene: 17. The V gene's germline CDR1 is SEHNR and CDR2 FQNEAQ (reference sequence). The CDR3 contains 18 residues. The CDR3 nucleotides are TGTGCCAGCAGCTTAAGGACATCGATGACAGGGCTAGGGACTGAAGCTTTCTTT. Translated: CASSLRTSMTGLGTEAFF.

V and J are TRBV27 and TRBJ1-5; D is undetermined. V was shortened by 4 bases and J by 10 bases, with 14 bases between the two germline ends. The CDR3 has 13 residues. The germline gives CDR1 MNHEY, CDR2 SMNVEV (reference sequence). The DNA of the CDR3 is TGTGCCAGCAGTTCATCCCTGTATTTACCCCAGCATTTT. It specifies CASSSSLYLPQHF.

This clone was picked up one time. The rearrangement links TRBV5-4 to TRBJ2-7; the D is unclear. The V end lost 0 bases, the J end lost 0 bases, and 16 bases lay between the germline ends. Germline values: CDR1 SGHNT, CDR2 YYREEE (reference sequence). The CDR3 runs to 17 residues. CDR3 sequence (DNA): TGTGCCAGCAGCTTGGAAGGATCAGGCCCCAGCTCCTACGAGCAGTACTTC. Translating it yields CASSLEGSGPSSYEQYF.

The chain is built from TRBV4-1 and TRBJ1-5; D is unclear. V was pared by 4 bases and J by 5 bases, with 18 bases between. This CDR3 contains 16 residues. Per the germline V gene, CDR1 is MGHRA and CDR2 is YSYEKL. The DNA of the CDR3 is TGCGCCAGCAGCCGGGAGTACGTGCCAAAGGATCAGCCCCAGCATTTT. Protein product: CASSREYVPKDQPQHF.

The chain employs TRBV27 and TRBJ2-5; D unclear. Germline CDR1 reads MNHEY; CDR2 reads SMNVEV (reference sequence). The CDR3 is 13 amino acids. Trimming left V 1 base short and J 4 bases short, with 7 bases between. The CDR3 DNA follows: TGTGCCAGCAGTTTATGGCAAAGAGAGACCCAGTACTTC. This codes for CASSLWQRETQYF.

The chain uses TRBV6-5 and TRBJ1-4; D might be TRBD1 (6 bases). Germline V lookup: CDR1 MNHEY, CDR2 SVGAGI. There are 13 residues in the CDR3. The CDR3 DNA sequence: TGTGCGAAGCGGGGGGAGAGGGCAGGGGCGCTGTTTTTT. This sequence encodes CAKRGERAGALFF.